The entry below describes one TCR beta chain. The V gene lost 1 base and the J gene lost 7 bases, with 6 bases spanning the gap. This CDR3 has 12 amino acids. Germline CDR1 SGHTA, CDR2 FQGNSA. The data stem from a study of spatial heterogeneity in lung cancer. Study information: Researchers sequenced follow-up PBMC samples if they had them, and these came a median of about two years after resection.

Via MiXCR, TCRdb re-called the 5' RACE reads, giving one row per CDR3 protein. The sample holds under 150,000 distinct CDR3 sequences, about a tenth seen once. Time point in this sample: blood at routine non-recurrence follow-up after resection. Sequenced material: PBMCs, taken at follow-up. The gene calls are TRBV7-2 and TRBJ2-3; D unclear. This clonotype was sampled from a female donor with early-stage non-small cell lung cancer. The CDR3 region is CASSLDWYTQYF. The CDR3 nucleotides read TGTGCCAGCAGCTTAGATTGGTATACGCAGTATTTT.